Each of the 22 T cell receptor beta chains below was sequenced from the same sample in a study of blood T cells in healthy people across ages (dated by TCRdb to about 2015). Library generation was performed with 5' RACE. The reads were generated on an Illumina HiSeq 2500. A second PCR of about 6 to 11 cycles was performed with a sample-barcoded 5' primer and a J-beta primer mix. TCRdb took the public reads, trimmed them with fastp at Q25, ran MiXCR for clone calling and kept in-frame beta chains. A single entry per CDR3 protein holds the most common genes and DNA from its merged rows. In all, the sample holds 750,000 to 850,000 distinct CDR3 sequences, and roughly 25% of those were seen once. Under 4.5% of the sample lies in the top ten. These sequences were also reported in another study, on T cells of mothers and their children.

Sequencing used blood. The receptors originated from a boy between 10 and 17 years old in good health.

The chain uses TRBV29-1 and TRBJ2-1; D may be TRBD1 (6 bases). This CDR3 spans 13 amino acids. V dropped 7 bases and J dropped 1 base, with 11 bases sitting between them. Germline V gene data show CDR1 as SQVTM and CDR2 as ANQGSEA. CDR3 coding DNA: TGCAGCGAGAGACAGGAATCCTACAATGAGCAGTTCTTC. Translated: CSERQESYNEQFF.

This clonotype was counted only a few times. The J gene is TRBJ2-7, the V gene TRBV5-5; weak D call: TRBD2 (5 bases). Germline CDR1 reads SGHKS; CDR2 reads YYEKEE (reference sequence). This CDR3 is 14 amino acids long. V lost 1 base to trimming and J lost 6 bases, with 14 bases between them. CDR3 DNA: TGTGCCAGCAGCTTGTCGATTACGAGGGTCGAGCAGTACTTC. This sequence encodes CASSLSITRVEQYF.

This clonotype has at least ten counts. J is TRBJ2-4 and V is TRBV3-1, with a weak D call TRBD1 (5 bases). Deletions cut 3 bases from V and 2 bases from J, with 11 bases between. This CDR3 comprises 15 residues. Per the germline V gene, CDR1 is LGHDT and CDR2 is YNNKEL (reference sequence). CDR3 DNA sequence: TGTGCCAGCAGCCAGCCAGGGTCGACCAAAAACATTCAGTACTTC. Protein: CASSQPGSTKNIQYF.

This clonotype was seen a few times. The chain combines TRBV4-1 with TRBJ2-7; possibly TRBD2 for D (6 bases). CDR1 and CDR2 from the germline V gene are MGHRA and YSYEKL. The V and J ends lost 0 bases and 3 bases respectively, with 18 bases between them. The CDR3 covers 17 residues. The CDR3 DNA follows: TGCGCCAGCAGCCAAGACCAAGGGGCAGGGACTTACTACGAGCAGTACTTC. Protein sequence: CASSQDQGAGTYYEQYF.

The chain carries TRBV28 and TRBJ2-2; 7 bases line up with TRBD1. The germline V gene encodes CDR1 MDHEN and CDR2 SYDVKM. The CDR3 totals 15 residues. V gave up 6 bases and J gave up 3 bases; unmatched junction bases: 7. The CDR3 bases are TGTGCCAGCAGCACCGGACAGGACCACACCGGGGAGCTGTTTTTT. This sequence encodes CASSTGQDHTGELFF. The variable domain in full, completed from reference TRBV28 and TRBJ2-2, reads DVKVTQSSRYLVKRTGEKVFLECVQDMDHENMFWYRQDPGLGLRLIYFSYDVKMKEKGDIPEGYSVSREKKERFSLILESASTNQTSMYLCASSTGQDHTGELFFGEGSRLTVL.

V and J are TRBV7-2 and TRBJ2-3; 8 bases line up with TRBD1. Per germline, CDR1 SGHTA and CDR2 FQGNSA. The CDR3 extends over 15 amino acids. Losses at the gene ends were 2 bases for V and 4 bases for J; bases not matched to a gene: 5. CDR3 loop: CASSLPTGVSDTQYF. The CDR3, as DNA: TGTGCCAGCAGCTTACCGACAGGGGTATCAGATACGCAGTATTTT.

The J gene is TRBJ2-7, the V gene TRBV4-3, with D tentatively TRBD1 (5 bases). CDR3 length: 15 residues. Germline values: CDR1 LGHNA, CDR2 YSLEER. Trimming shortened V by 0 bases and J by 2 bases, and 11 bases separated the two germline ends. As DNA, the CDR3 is TGCGCCAGCAGCCAAGATCGCAGGGCAACCTACGAGCAGTACTTC. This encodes CASSQDRRATYEQYF.

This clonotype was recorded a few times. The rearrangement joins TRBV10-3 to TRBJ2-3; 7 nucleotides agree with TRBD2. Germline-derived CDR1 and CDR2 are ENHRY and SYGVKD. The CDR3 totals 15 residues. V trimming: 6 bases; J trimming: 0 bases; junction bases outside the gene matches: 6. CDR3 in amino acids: CAIRAGRESTDTQYF. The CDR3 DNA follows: TGTGCCATCAGGGCTGGGCGGGAGAGCACAGATACGCAGTATTTT.

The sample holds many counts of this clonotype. CDR3 sequence (DNA): TGTGCCAGCAGCTTGATGACAGGGCCCCAAAACATTCAGTACTTC. This encodes CASSLMTGPQNIQYF. The rearrangement joins TRBV11-2 to TRBJ2-4, with 7 bases lining up with TRBD1. The CDR3 is 15 residues long. The V gene's germline CDR1 is SGHAT and CDR2 FQNNGV. J lost 5 bases, V lost 3 bases, and 7 bases had no gene match.

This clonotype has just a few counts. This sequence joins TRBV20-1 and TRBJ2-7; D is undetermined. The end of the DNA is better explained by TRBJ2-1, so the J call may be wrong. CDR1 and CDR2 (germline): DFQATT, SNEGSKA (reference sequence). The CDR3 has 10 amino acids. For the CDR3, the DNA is TGCAGTGCTAGTCCCAATGAGCAGTTCTTC. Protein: CSASPNEQFF.

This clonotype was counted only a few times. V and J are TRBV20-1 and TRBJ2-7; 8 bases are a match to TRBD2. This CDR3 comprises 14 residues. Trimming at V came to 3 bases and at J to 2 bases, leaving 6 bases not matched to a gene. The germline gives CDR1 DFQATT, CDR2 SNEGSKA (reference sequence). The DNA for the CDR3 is TGCAGTGCTAGGGCCCCGGGACTAGCCTACGAGCAGTACTTC. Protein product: CSARAPGLAYEQYF.

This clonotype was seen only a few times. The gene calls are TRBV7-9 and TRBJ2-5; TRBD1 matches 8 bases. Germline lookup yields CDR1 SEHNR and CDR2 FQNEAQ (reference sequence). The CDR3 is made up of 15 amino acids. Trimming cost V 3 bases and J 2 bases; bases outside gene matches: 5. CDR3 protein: CASSLATGGQETQYF. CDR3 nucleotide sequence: TGTGCCAGCAGCTTGGCAACAGGGGGTCAAGAGACCCAGTACTTC.

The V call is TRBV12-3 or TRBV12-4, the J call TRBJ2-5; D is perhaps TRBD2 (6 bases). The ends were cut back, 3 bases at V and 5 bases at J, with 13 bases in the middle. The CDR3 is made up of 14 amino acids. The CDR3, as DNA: TGTGCCAGCAGTTTGGACTACGGGGAGGAGACCCAGTACTTC. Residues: CASSLDYGEETQYF.

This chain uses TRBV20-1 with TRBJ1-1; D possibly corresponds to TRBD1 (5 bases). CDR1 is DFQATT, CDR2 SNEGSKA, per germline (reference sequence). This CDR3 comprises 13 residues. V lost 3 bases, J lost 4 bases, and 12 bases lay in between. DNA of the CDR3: TGCAGTGCTAGTGGGGGAAGGATCACTGAAGCTTTCTTT. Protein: CSASGGRITEAFF.

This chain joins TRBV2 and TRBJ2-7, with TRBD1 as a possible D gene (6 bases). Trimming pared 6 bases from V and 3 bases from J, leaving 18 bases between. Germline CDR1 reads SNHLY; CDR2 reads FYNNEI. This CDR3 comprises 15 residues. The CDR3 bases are TGTGCCAGCAGCCCCCTGGGGGCCATTCGCTACGAGCAGTACTTC. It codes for CASSPLGAIRYEQYF.

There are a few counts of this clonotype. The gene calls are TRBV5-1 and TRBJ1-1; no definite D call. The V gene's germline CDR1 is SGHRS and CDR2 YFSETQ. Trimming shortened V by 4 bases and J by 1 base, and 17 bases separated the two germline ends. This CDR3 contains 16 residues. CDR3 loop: CASSGWTRRRNTEAFF. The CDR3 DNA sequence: TGCGCCAGCAGCGGGTGGACGAGGAGGAGGAACACTGAAGCTTTCTTT.

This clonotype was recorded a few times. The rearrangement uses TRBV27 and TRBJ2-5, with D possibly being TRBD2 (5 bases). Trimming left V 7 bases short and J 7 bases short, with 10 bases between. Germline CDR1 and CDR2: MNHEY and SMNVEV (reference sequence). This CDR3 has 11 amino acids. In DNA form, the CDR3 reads TGTGCCAGCATCTTAGGAGGGACCCAGTACTTC. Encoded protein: CASILGGTQYF.

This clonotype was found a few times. The CDR3 DNA sequence: TGTGCCACCAGCAGAGATCCTGGACTAGACACAGATACGCAGTATTTT. Protein product: CATSRDPGLDTDTQYF. The chain has TRBV15 and TRBJ2-3, with 7 bases lining up with TRBD2. CDR1 and CDR2 from the germline V gene are LNHNV and YYDKDF (reference sequence). V lost 0 bases to trimming and J lost 2 bases; unmatched junction nucleotides: 5. This CDR3 has 16 amino acids.

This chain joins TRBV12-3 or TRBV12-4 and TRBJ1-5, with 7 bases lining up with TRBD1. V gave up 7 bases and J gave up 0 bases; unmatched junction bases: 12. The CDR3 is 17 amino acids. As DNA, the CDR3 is TGTGCCAGCATTCCAGGGGGACGAATCGATAGCAATCAGCCCCAGCATTTT. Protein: CASIPGGRIDSNQPQHF.

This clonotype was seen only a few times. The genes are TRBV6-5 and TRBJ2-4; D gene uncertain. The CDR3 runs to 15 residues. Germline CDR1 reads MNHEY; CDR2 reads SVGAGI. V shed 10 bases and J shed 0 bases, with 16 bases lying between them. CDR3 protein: CATALGNLAKNIQYF. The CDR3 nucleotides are TGTGCCACGGCCCTAGGCAACTTAGCCAAAAACATTCAGTACTTC.

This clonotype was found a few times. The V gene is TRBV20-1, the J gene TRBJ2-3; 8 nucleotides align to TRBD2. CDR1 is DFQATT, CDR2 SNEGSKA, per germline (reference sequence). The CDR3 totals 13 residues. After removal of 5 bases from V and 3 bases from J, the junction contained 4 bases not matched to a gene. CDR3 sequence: CSAPGGRTDTQYF. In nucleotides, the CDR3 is TGCAGTGCTCCGGGCGGGAGGACAGATACGCAGTATTTT.

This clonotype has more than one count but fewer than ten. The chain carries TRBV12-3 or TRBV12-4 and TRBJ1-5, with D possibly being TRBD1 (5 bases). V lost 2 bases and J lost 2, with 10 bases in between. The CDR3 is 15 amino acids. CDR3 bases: TGTGCCAGCAGTTTAAATGGGGGAGGCAATCAGCCCCAGCATTTT. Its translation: CASSLNGGGNQPQHF.